This passage covers 8 T cell receptor beta chains from one sample sequenced in a study of blood T cell repertoires in COVID-19. Produced via immunoSEQ multiplex PCR; TCRdb's table is partial and in-frame only. This sample has a few hundred thousand clones, with roughly 86% found just once. The sequencing sample was made of peripheral blood. All receptors come from a woman under 40 who had recovered from COVID-19.

This clone was recorded a few times. The chain joins TRBV18 to TRBJ2-3; 8 bases are a match to TRBD2. Trimming at V came to 3 bases and at J to 1 base, leaving 3 bases not matched to a gene. Germline CDR1 reads KGHSH; CDR2 reads LQKENI. The CDR3 length is 15 residues. CDR3 nucleotide sequence: TGTGCCAGCTCACCGCGGGGGGTCCGCACAGATACGCAGTATTTT. It codes for CASSPRGVRTDTQYF.

The sample holds a few counts of this clone. This chain's CDR3 is CSARGRDTQYF. The CDR3 coding sequence is TGCAGTGCTAGAGGGAGAGATACGCAGTATTTT. This chain joins TRBV20-1 and TRBJ2-3; D gene ambiguous. The CDR3 length is 11 residues. Per the germline V gene, CDR1 is DFQATT and CDR2 is SNEGSKA (reference sequence). The V end lost 1 base, the J end lost 5 bases, and 4 bases lay between the germline ends.

This chain connects TRBV5-1 to TRBJ2-1; 7 positions match TRBD2. The CDR3 consists of 15 residues. The J segment lost 7 bases and the V segment lost 0 bases, leaving 7 bases of the junction unmatched. Germline assignment: CDR1 SGHRS and CDR2 YFSETQ. CDR3 residues: CASSLGSGNRNEQFF. The CDR3 nucleotides read TGCGCCAGCAGCTTGGGGAGCGGGAACCGTAATGAGCAGTTCTTC.

The rearrangement joins TRBV28 to TRBJ2-1; D not resolved. The V end was cut by 7 bases, the J end by 8 bases, with 12 bases between. Per germline, CDR1 MDHEN and CDR2 SYDVKM. The CDR3 spans 12 residues. CDR3 DNA: TGTGCCAGCACCCCTAGTGTTTATGAGCAGTTCTTC. Translation gives CASTPSVYEQFF.

This chain connects TRBV12-3 or TRBV12-4 to TRBJ2-3, with 10 bases lining up with TRBD2. The CDR3 is 13 residues long. Here the CDR3 DNA reads TGTGCGTGTAGCGGGAGGTCCCCAGATACGCAGTATTTT. It yields the protein CACSGRSPDTQYF.

The genes are TRBV10-1 and TRBJ1-1; weak D call: TRBD1 (5 bases). In germline, CDR1 is WNHNN, CDR2 SYGVQD (reference sequence). Trimming cost V 5 bases and J 4 bases, with 11 bases left between them. The CDR3 length is 13 residues. The CDR3 DNA reads as TGCGCCAGCAGTCCGACAGCTGCCACTGAAGCTTTCTTT. Protein sequence: CASSPTAATEAFF.

This clone was counted a few times. The chain carries TRBV12-3 or TRBV12-4 and TRBJ1-1, with D possibly matching TRBD1 (6 bases). The CDR3 is 13 amino acids. Trimming pared 5 bases from V and 4 bases from J, leaving 11 bases between. CDR3 loop: CASSRNRATEAFF. CDR3 nucleotides: TGTGCCAGCAGTAGGAACAGGGCCACTGAAGCTTTCTTT.

J is TRBJ2-5 and V is TRBV7-9; D remains ambiguous. There are 14 residues in the CDR3. Trimming cost V 5 bases and J 3 bases, with 13 bases left between them. The germline gives CDR1 SEHNR, CDR2 FQNEAQ (reference sequence). The CDR3 sequence: CASSPLTEEETQYF. The CDR3 bases are TGTGCCAGCAGCCCACTCACCGAAGAAGAGACCCAGTACTTC.